A selection of T cell receptor beta chains follows, all from one sample in a study of OX40 agonist ivuxolimab in advanced cancers. Sequencing was performed with immunoSEQ multiplex PCR; in TCRdb, only in-frame clones are kept and a portion is missing. The data contain 55,000 or so clones, about nine tenths of them singletons. The specimen comprised CD4+ or CD8+ T cells sorted from blood, sampled in a trial of the OX40 agonist ivuxolimab. The receptors stem from an adult with an advanced solid tumor such as melanoma, head and neck, liver or kidney cancer. Both conserved end residues are part of each CDR3. A D gene is named only where the DNA matches it firmly. Rows give clone size only sometimes, using once, few, many, or a class for an expanded clone.

clone size: -
D gene: -
J gene: TRBJ1-3
V gene: TRBV5-8
CDR3 protein: CASSLGGFGTIYF
CDR3 DNA: TGTGCCAGCAGCCTGGGTGGCTTCGGGACCATATATTTT

clone size: once
D gene: TRBD2
J gene: TRBJ2-1
V gene: TRBV5-4
CDR3 protein: CASSSLAGPPSYNEQFF
CDR3 DNA: TGTGCCAGCAGCTCACTAGCGGGACCCCCATCCTACAATGAGCAGTTCTTC

clone size: -
D gene: TRBD1
J gene: TRBJ1-1
V gene: TRBV6-5
CDR3 protein: CASSYSRGFEAFF
CDR3 DNA: TGTGCCAGCAGTTACAGCAGGGGGTTTGAAGCTTTCTTT

clone size: -
D gene: TRBD1
J gene: TRBJ1-6
V gene: TRBV28
CDR3 protein: CATFTGGRSPLHF
CDR3 DNA: TGTGCCACCTTTACAGGGGGCAGATCACCCCTCCACTTT

clone size: -
D gene: -
J gene: TRBJ2-1
V gene: TRBV15
CDR3 protein: CATSRDRAGLGSYNEQFF
CDR3 DNA: TGTGCCACCAGCAGAGATAGGGCAGGCCTTGGGTCCTACAATGAGCAGTTCTTC

clone size: -
D gene: -
J gene: TRBJ1-2
V gene: TRBV4-1
CDR3 protein: CASSPIFVLPHYGYTF
CDR3 DNA: TGCGCCAGCAGCCCAATCTTTGTTCTTCCCCACTATGGCTACACCTTC

clone size: -
D gene: -
J gene: TRBJ1-1
V gene: TRBV11-2
CDR3 protein: CASSLTLQNTEAFF
CDR3 DNA: TGTGCCAGCAGCCTGACACTGCAGAACACTGAAGCTTTCTTT

clone size: -
D gene: -
J gene: TRBJ2-7
V gene: TRBV2
CDR3 protein: CASSEENEQYF
CDR3 DNA: TGTGCCAGCAGTGAAGAAAACGAGCAGTACTTC

clone size: -
D gene: TRBD1
J gene: TRBJ2-3
V gene: TRBV7-3
CDR3 protein: CASSPRQGSTDTQYF
CDR3 DNA: TGTGCCAGCAGCCCCCGACAGGGCAGCACAGATACGCAGTATTTT

clone size: -
D gene: TRBD1
J gene: TRBJ1-4
V gene: TRBV19
CDR3 protein: CASSPGTGVFTNEKLFF
CDR3 DNA: TGTGCCAGTAGTCCCGGGACAGGGGTCTTCACTAATGAAAAACTGTTTTTT

clone size: -
D gene: -
J gene: TRBJ1-1
V gene: TRBV30
CDR3 protein: CAWRFNTEAFF
CDR3 DNA: TGTGCCTGGAGGTTTAACACTGAAGCTTTCTTT

clone size: few
D gene: TRBD2
J gene: TRBJ2-1
V gene: TRBV9
CDR3 protein: CASSVGLAGHNEQFF
CDR3 DNA: TGTGCCAGCAGCGTAGGACTAGCGGGTCACAATGAGCAGTTCTTC

clone size: -
D gene: -
J gene: TRBJ1-2
V gene: TRBV7-9
CDR3 protein: CASSPSNYGYTF
CDR3 DNA: TGTGCCAGCAGCCCTTCTAACTATGGCTACACCTTC

clone size: -
D gene: -
J gene: TRBJ1-3
V gene: TRBV28
CDR3 protein: CASSEGTGIAGNTIYF
CDR3 DNA: TGTGCCAGCAGTGAAGGGACGGGAATTGCCGGAAACACCATATATTTT

clone size: -
D gene: -
J gene: TRBJ2-2
V gene: TRBV5-4
CDR3 protein: CASSLMTLNTGELFF
CDR3 DNA: TGTGCCAGCAGCTTAATGACTCTGAACACCGGGGAGCTGTTTTTT

clone size: -
D gene: TRBD2
J gene: TRBJ2-7
V gene: TRBV7-9
CDR3 protein: CASSPSGRFSDEQYF
CDR3 DNA: TGTGCCAGCAGCCCTAGCGGGAGGTTTAGCGACGAGCAGTACTTC

clone size: -
D gene: -
J gene: TRBJ2-7
V gene: TRBV6-5
CDR3 protein: CASSTGSYYEQYF
CDR3 DNA: TGTGCCAGCAGTACCGGGTCTTACTACGAGCAGTACTTC

clone size: once
D gene: TRBD1
J gene: TRBJ1-1
V gene: TRBV28
CDR3 protein: CASSIMRGLFTFF
CDR3 DNA: TGTGCCAGCAGCATTATGAGGGGGCTCTTTACTTTCTTT

clone size: -
D gene: -
J gene: TRBJ1-2
V gene: TRBV5-1
CDR3 protein: CASSLDAGAYTF
CDR3 DNA: TGCGCCAGCAGCTTGGACGCAGGGGCCTACACCTTC

clone size: -
D gene: -
J gene: TRBJ1-5
V gene: TRBV6-1
CDR3 protein: CASSEMGANQPQHF
CDR3 DNA: TGTGCCAGCAGTGAAATGGGGGCCAATCAGCCCCAGCATTTT

clone size: -
D gene: -
J gene: TRBJ2-5
V gene: TRBV18
CDR3 protein: CASSLGSETQYF
CDR3 DNA: TGTGCCAGCTCACTAGGGTCTGAGACCCAGTACTTC

clone size: -
D gene: TRBD2
J gene: TRBJ2-7
V gene: TRBV14
CDR3 protein: CASSQDRTWGGEQYF
CDR3 DNA: TGTGCCAGCAGCCAAGATCGGACGTGGGGAGGGGAGCAGTACTTC

clone size: -
D gene: TRBD2
J gene: TRBJ2-2
V gene: TRBV5-8
CDR3 protein: CASGLAGGRGNTGELFF
CDR3 DNA: TGTGCCTCAGGGCTAGCGGGAGGAAGGGGAAACACCGGGGAGCTGTTTTTT

clone size: -
D gene: TRBD1
J gene: TRBJ1-4
V gene: TRBV5-1
CDR3 protein: CASSLGQGSTNEKLFF
CDR3 DNA: TGCGCCAGCAGCTTAGGACAGGGGTCAACTAATGAAAAACTGTTTTTT

clone size: -
D gene: TRBD1
J gene: TRBJ1-1
V gene: TRBV5-1
CDR3 protein: CASSPGQGLKTEAFF
CDR3 DNA: TGCGCCAGCAGCCCGGGACAGGGCTTGAAGACTGAAGCTTTCTTT

clone size: -
D gene: TRBD1
J gene: TRBJ2-7
V gene: TRBV5-1
CDR3 protein: CASSLVQGADEQYF
CDR3 DNA: TGCGCCAGCAGCTTGGTACAGGGGGCTGACGAGCAGTACTTC

clone size: -
D gene: -
J gene: TRBJ2-5
V gene: TRBV7-9
CDR3 protein: CASSPGVGIQETQYF
CDR3 DNA: TGTGCCAGCAGTCCCGGAGTCGGAATCCAAGAGACCCAGTACTTC

clone size: -
D gene: TRBD2
J gene: TRBJ2-5
V gene: TRBV18
CDR3 protein: CASSLGLAGVETQYF
CDR3 DNA: TGTGCCAGCTCGTTGGGACTAGCGGGAGTAGAGACCCAGTACTTC

clone size: -
D gene: -
J gene: TRBJ1-3
V gene: TRBV30
CDR3 protein: CAWSRRAPSGNTIYF
CDR3 DNA: TGTGCCTGGAGTCGGAGGGCCCCCTCTGGAAACACCATATATTTT

clone size: -
D gene: -
J gene: TRBJ1-1
V gene: TRBV14
CDR3 protein: CASSQNRAGIEAFF
CDR3 DNA: TGTGCCAGCAGTCAAAACAGGGCGGGGATAGAAGCTTTCTTT

clone size: once
D gene: -
J gene: TRBJ1-5
V gene: TRBV11-3
CDR3 protein: CASSTNQPQHF
CDR3 DNA: TGTGCCAGCAGTACAAATCAGCCCCAGCATTTT

clone size: once
D gene: TRBD1
J gene: TRBJ2-3
V gene: TRBV28
CDR3 protein: CASRPGTVTDTQYF
CDR3 DNA: TGTGCCAGCAGACCCGGGACAGTCACAGATACGCAGTATTTT

clone size: -
D gene: TRBD1
J gene: TRBJ1-2
V gene: TRBV28
CDR3 protein: CASSLRNRGYGYTF
CDR3 DNA: TGTGCCAGCAGTCTACGGAACAGGGGATATGGCTACACCTTC

clone size: -
D gene: -
J gene: TRBJ1-4
V gene: TRBV15
CDR3 protein: CATSQGQVGEKLFF
CDR3 DNA: TGTGCCACCAGCCAAGGCCAGGTCGGGGAAAAACTGTTTTTT

clone size: once
D gene: -
J gene: TRBJ2-1
V gene: TRBV5-1
CDR3 protein: CASSLAKGGEQFF
CDR3 DNA: TGCGCCAGCAGCTTGGCTAAGGGAGGTGAGCAGTTCTTC

clone size: few
D gene: -
J gene: TRBJ1-5
V gene: TRBV19
CDR3 protein: CASSIVSRGDQPQHF
CDR3 DNA: TGTGCCAGTAGTATAGTTAGTAGGGGGGATCAGCCCCAGCATTTT

clone size: few
D gene: -
J gene: TRBJ2-7
V gene: TRBV10-3
CDR3 protein: CAISDRIGTYEQYF
CDR3 DNA: TGTGCCATCAGTGATCGCATCGGGACCTACGAGCAGTACTTC

clone size: once
D gene: -
J gene: TRBJ2-7
V gene: TRBV4-1
CDR3 protein: CASSQDWGQGGRQYF
CDR3 DNA: TGCGCCAGCAGCCAAGATTGGGGGCAGGGCGGGCGACAGTACTTC

clone size: once
D gene: -
J gene: TRBJ2-1
V gene: TRBV28
CDR3 protein: CASRPSYNEQFF
CDR3 DNA: TGTGCCAGCAGACCGTCCTACAATGAGCAGTTCTTC

clone size: -
D gene: -
J gene: TRBJ1-6
V gene: TRBV4-1
CDR3 protein: CASREGLQSPLHF
CDR3 DNA: TGCGCCAGCAGAGAGGGCTTACAGTCACCCCTCCACTTT

clone size: once
D gene: -
J gene: TRBJ2-5
V gene: TRBV2
CDR3 protein: CASTLLFRGSVETQYF
CDR3 DNA: TGTGCCAGCACCCTACTCTTCCGAGGGTCGGTAGAGACCCAGTACTTC

clone size: -
D gene: TRBD1
J gene: TRBJ2-5
V gene: TRBV9
CDR3 protein: CASSASGGPGQETQYF
CDR3 DNA: TGTGCCAGCAGCGCATCAGGGGGCCCAGGCCAAGAGACCCAGTACTTC

clone size: -
D gene: -
J gene: TRBJ2-2
V gene: TRBV30
CDR3 protein: CAWSLWRVTINTGELFF
CDR3 DNA: TGTGCCTGGAGTTTATGGAGGGTCACGATCAACACCGGGGAGCTGTTTTTT

clone size: once
D gene: TRBD2
J gene: TRBJ2-1
V gene: TRBV30
CDR3 protein: CAWIPGGLAGNEQFF
CDR3 DNA: TGTGCCTGGATCCCAGGGGGACTAGCGGGAAACGAGCAGTTCTTC

clone size: -
D gene: -
J gene: TRBJ2-2
V gene: TRBV11-2
CDR3 protein: CASSLGRALNTGELFF
CDR3 DNA: TGTGCCAGCAGCTTAGGCAGGGCCCTGAACACCGGGGAGCTGTTTTTT

clone size: -
D gene: TRBD2
J gene: TRBJ2-7
V gene: TRBV6-5
CDR3 protein: CASSYSASGSGEQYF
CDR3 DNA: TGTGCCAGCAGTTACTCGGCTAGCGGGAGTGGGGAGCAGTACTTC

clone size: -
D gene: TRBD1
J gene: TRBJ1-1
V gene: TRBV19
CDR3 protein: CASSATRQGQRPEAFF
CDR3 DNA: TGTGCCAGTAGTGCCACCCGACAGGGGCAGCGCCCTGAAGCTTTCTTT

clone size: -
D gene: -
J gene: TRBJ2-4
V gene: TRBV19
CDR3 protein: CASSVGNIQYF
CDR3 DNA: TGTGCCAGTAGCGTTGGGAACATTCAGTACTTC

clone size: few
D gene: -
J gene: TRBJ1-2
V gene: TRBV15
CDR3 protein: CATSSGRQGYGYTF
CDR3 DNA: TGTGCCACCAGCAGTGGTCGGCAGGGCTATGGCTACACCTTC

clone size: -
D gene: -
J gene: TRBJ2-1
V gene: TRBV28
CDR3 protein: CASNQGGYNEQFF
CDR3 DNA: TGTGCCAGCAACCAGGGGGGCTACAATGAGCAGTTCTTC

clone size: few
D gene: TRBD1
J gene: TRBJ1-2
V gene: TRBV5-1
CDR3 protein: CASSLGGTGDIYGYTF
CDR3 DNA: TGCGCCAGCAGCTTGGGCGGGACAGGGGACATCTATGGCTACACCTTC

clone size: -
D gene: TRBD2
J gene: TRBJ2-7
V gene: TRBV10-2
CDR3 protein: CASSGPSGISFYEQYF
CDR3 DNA: TGCGCCAGCAGTGGCCCTAGCGGGATAAGTTTCTACGAGCAGTACTTC

clone size: -
D gene: -
J gene: TRBJ2-7
V gene: TRBV9
CDR3 protein: CASSVGTVSYEQYF
CDR3 DNA: TGTGCCAGCAGCGTAGGGACAGTCTCCTACGAGCAGTACTTC

clone size: -
D gene: -
J gene: TRBJ1-2
V gene: TRBV10-3
CDR3 protein: CAISESAGNGYTF
CDR3 DNA: TGTGCCATCAGTGAGTCCGCAGGGAATGGCTACACCTTC

clone size: -
D gene: -
J gene: TRBJ2-7
V gene: TRBV11-3
CDR3 protein: CASSFGDSYEQYF
CDR3 DNA: TGTGCCAGCAGCTTCGGAGACAGCTACGAGCAGTACTTC

clone size: -
D gene: -
J gene: TRBJ2-3
V gene: TRBV28
CDR3 protein: CASSTQGGGDTQYF
CDR3 DNA: TGTGCCAGCAGTACACAGGGAGGAGGAGATACGCAGTATTTT

clone size: -
D gene: -
J gene: TRBJ2-1
V gene: TRBV27
CDR3 protein: CASRWGTRSYNEQFF
CDR3 DNA: TGTGCCAGCAGATGGGGGACCCGCTCCTACAATGAGCAGTTCTTC

clone size: -
D gene: -
J gene: TRBJ2-6
V gene: TRBV4-2
CDR3 protein: CASSQELRLSSGANVLTF
CDR3 DNA: TGTGCCAGCAGCCAAGAGTTACGGCTAAGCTCTGGGGCCAACGTCCTGACTTTC

clone size: -
D gene: -
J gene: TRBJ2-1
V gene: TRBV28
CDR3 protein: CASSQGGRIKIGPSENEQFF
CDR3 DNA: TGTGCCAGCAGTCAGGGGGGACGGATAAAAATAGGACCGAGTGAAAATGAGCAGTTCTTC